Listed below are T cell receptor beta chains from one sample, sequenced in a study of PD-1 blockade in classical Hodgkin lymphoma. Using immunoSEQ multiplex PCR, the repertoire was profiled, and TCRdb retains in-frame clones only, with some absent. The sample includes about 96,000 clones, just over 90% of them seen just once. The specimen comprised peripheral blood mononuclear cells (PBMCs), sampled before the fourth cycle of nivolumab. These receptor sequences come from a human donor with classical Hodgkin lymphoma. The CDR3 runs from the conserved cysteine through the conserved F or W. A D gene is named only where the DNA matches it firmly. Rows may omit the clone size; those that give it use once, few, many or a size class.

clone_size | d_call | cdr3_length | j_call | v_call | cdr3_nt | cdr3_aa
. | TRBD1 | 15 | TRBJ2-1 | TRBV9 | TGTGCCAGCAGCATAGGACAGGGGTCCTACAATGAGCAGTTCTTC | CASSIGQGSYNEQFF
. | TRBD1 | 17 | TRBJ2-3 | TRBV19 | TGTGCCAGTAGTATTATTGGGACAGGGGTGGTTTCAGATACGCAGTATTTT | CASSIIGTGVVSDTQYF
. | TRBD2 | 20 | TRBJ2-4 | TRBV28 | TGTGCCAGCAGTCCCCACGGGGGGGAACTAATCCTCCCGAGCAAAAACATTCAGTACTTC | CASSPHGGELILPSKNIQYF
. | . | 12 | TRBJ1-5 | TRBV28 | TGTACTACCGTTGAGGGTACTCAGCCCCAGCATTTT | CTTVEGTQPQHF
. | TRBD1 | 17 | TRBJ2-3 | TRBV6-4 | TGTGCCAGCAGTGACTCGACAGGGGGCTATGAGGCAGATACGCAGTATTTT | CASSDSTGGYEADTQYF
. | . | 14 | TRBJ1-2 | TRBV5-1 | TGCGCCAGCAGCGCGGGAGAGTTCAACTATGGCTACACCTTC | CASSAGEFNYGYTF
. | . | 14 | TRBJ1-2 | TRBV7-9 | TGTGCCAGCACCACTGGGGGCGCCGGCTATGGCTACACCTTC | CASTTGGAGYGYTF
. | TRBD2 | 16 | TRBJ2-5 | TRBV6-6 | TGTGCCAGCAAACCCTCCGGGACTAGCGGGATTGAGACCCAGTACTTC | CASKPSGTSGIETQYF
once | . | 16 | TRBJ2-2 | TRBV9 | TGTGCCAGCAGCAACTGGGACGGGAAGAACACCGGGGAGCTGTTTTTT | CASSNWDGKNTGELFF
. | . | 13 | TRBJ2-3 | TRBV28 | TGTGCCAGCAGTCCCACGAGCACAGATACGCAGTATTTT | CASSPTSTDTQYF
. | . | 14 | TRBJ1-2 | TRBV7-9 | TGTGCCAGCAGCTTAGACTCGGGAATTTATGGCTACACCTTC | CASSLDSGIYGYTF
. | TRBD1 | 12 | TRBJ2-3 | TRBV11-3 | TGTGCCAGCGGACAGGGCACAGATACGCAGTATTTT | CASGQGTDTQYF
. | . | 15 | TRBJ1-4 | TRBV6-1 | TGTGCCAGCAGTGAAGCTCTCGGGGGAGGTGAAAAACTGTTTTTT | CASSEALGGGEKLFF
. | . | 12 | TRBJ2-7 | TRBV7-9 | TGTGCCAGCAGCGGGAGGTCCTACGAGCAGTACTTC | CASSGRSYEQYF
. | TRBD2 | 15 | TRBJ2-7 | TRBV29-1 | TGCAGCGTCCAGAGGAGTAGCGGGAGGGCCTACGAGCAGTACTTC | CSVQRSSGRAYEQYF
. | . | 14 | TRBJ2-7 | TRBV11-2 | TGTGCCAGCAGCTTAGACCTCGGACGAGGCGAGCAGTACTTC | CASSLDLGRGEQYF
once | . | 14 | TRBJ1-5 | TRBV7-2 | TGTGCCAGCAGAACTGGGGTGGGCAATCAGCCCCAGCATTTT | CASRTGVGNQPQHF
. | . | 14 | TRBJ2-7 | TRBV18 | TGTGCCAGCTCGACCCAGGGTAGCTCCTACGAGCAGTACTTC | CASSTQGSSYEQYF
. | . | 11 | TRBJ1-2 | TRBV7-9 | TGTGCCAGCAGCTCCCCGGGAGGCTACACCTTC | CASSSPGGYTF